This T cell receptor beta chain came from a study of metastatic and nonmetastatic thyroid tumors (dated by TCRdb to the early 2020s). Regarding the study in general: Repertoires from peripheral blood and from tumor or nodule tissue samples of malignant and benign thyroid patients were compared. Findings and caveats that apply to the study as a whole: In both blood and tumor samples, malignant tumors were reported to have significantly higher TCR beta diversity than benign nodules.

No treatment had been received by any patient before thyroid surgery. Patient clinical samples collected from about 2012 to 2018 were retrospectively analysed using T-cell receptor beta sequencing. Libraries were built with PCR. Sequencing was carried out with an Illumina HiSeq 4000. High-throughput sequencing was used to profile the TCR beta-chain CDR3 region of each patient. The authors' analysis ran thus. A classifier to discriminate distant-metastatic papillary thyroid cancer patients was built from CDR3 differences across clinicopathological groups. The Shannon index was used to assess repertoire diversity, and the Morisita-Horn index was used to assess tumor-blood repertoire similarity. TCRdb applied fastp at Q25 and MiXCR to the public reads, then kept only in-frame beta chains. The authors' filters were not applied to this entry. This sample comprises about 9,900 clones, 9.5% to 13% of them detected only once. The ten largest clones represent approximately 7.2% of the sample.

The CDR3 numbers 16 residues from cysteine through phenylalanine. Only CDR3 DNA is held: 48 bases, read in frame from base 1. In the germline V gene (reference sequence), CDR1 corresponds to LGHDT and CDR2 to YNNKEL. Trimmed from V: 4 bases; trimmed from J: 2 bases; junction bases lacking a gene match: 8. This clone has at least ten counts. Its cognate antigen has yet to be identified. Per-base quality was not reported, and no clone a single base away is much larger than it. Other DNA sequences in this sample translate to the same CDR3. The sequence came from a female donor with papillary thyroid cancer or a benign thyroid nodule (not recorded which). Some clones in this sample may be carry-over from other donors' samples. Sequencing used tumor tissue. The chain is encoded by TRBV3-1 joined to TRBJ1-1, with 9 central nucleotides matching TRBD1. The CDR3 reads CASSPVPGQGNTEAFF. The sequence in DNA is TGTGCCAGCAGCCCAGTACCGGGACAGGGAAACACTGAAGCTTTCTTT.